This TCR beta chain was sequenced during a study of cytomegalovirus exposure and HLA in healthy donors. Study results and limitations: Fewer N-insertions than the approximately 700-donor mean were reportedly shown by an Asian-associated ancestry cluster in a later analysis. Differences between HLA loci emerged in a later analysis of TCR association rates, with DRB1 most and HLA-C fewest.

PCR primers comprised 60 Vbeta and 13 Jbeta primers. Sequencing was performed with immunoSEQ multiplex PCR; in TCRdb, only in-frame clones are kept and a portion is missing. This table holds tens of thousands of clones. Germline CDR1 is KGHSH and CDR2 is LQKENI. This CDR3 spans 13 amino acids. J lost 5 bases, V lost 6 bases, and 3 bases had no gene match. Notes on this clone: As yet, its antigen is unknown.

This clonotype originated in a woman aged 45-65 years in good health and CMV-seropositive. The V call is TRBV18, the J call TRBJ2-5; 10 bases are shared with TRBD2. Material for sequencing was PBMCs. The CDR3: CASSPSGGETQYF. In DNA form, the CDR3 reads TGTGCCAGCTCCCCTAGCGGGGGTGAGACCCAGTACTTC.